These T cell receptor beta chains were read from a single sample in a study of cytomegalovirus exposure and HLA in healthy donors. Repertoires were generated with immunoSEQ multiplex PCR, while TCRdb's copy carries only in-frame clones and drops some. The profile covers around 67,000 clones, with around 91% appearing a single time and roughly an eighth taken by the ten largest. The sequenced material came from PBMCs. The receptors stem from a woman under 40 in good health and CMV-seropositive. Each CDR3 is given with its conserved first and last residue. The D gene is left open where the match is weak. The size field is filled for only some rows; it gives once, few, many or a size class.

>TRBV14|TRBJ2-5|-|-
CASSQDPFPGSTSLKTQYF
TGTGCCAGCAGCCAAGATCCCTTTCCAGGCTCGACGAGCCTGAAGACCCAGTACTTC
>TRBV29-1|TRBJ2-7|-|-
CSVRLSSYEQYF
TGCAGCGTAAGACTGAGTTCCTACGAGCAGTACTTC
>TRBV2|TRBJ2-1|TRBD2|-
CASRPPGGAYGPSGGSYNEQFF
TGTGCCAGCAGGCCCCCGGGGGGCGCTTATGGGCCTAGCGGGGGCTCCTACAATGAGCAGTTCTTC
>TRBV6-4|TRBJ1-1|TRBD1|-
CASSDSDGAGGPTEAFF
TGTGCCAGCAGTGACTCTGATGGGGCAGGGGGTCCCACTGAAGCTTTCTTT
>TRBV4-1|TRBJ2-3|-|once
CASSQDQTYSTDTQYF
TGCGCCAGCAGCCAAGATCAGACATATAGCACAGATACGCAGTATTTT
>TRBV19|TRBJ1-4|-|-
CASSNPEKLFF
TGTGCCAGTAGCAATCCTGAAAAACTGTTTTTT
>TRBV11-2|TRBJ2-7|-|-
CASRTSHHEQYF
TGTGCCAGCAGGACTAGTCACCACGAGCAGTACTTC
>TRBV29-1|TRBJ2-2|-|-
CSARDSMASGELFF
TGCAGCGCGAGGGACTCCATGGCTTCTGGGGAGCTGTTTTTT
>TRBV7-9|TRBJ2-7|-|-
CASSLGQNEQYF
TGTGCCAGCAGCTTAGGACAGAACGAGCAGTACTTC
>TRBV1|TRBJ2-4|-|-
CTSSQDWTSDFMAKNIQYF
TGCACCAGCAGCCAAGACTGGACTAGCGATTTCATGGCCAAAAACATTCAGTACTTC
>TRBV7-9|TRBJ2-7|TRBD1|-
CASSSPDREGSYEQYF
TGTGCCAGCAGCTCACCTGACAGGGAAGGCTCCTACGAGCAGTACTTC
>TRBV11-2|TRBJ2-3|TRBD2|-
CASSHPPAGGDTQYF
TGTGCCAGCAGCCATCCCCCAGCGGGAGGTGATACGCAGTATTTT
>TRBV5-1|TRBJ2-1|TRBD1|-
CASSLDRGTYNEQFF
TGCGCCAGCAGCCTGGACAGGGGGACCTACAATGAGCAGTTCTTC
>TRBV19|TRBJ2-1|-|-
CASSNLNNLNEQFF
TGTGCCAGTAGTAACCTGAACAACCTCAATGAGCAGTTCTTC
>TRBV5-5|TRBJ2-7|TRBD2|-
CASSWTSGSSYEQYF
TGTGCCAGCAGCTGGACTAGCGGGAGCTCCTACGAGCAGTACTTC
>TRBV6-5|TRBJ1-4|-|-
CASSYSGAKYEKLFF
TGTGCCAGCAGTTACTCGGGGGCGAAATATGAAAAACTGTTTTTT
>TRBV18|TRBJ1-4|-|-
CASSRTEIGEKLFF
TGTGCCAGCTCACGGACAGAAATTGGTGAAAAACTGTTTTTT
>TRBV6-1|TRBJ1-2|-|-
CASRDGEYYGYTF
TGTGCCAGCAGGGATGGGGAGTACTATGGCTACACCTTC
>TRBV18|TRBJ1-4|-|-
CASSPAGTNEKLFF
TGTGCCAGCTCACCAGCGGGAACTAATGAAAAACTGTTTTTT
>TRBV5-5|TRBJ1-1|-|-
CASSRWAGGNTEAFF
TGTGCCAGCAGCCGGTGGGCGGGGGGGAACACTGAAGCTTTCTTT
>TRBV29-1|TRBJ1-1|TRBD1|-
CSAHTGDSSEAFF
TGCAGCGCCCACACCGGGGACAGTTCTGAAGCTTTCTTT
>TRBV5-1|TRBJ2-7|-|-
CASSLAQKSAFYEQYF
TGCGCCAGCAGCTTGGCTCAGAAATCCGCCTTCTACGAGCAGTACTTC
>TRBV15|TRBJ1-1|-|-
CATSISRGTEAFF
TGTGCCACCAGCATCTCTCGGGGAACTGAAGCTTTCTTT
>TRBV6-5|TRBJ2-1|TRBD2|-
CASSFQRGWDEQFF
TGTGCCAGCAGTTTTCAGCGGGGGTGGGATGAGCAGTTCTTC
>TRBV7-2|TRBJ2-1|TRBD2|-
CASSLRLAGGGGGNEQFF
TGTGCCAGCAGCTTGCGACTAGCGGGAGGGGGCGGGGGCAATGAGCAGTTCTTC
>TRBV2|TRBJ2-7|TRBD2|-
CASSELAGLYEQYF
TGTGCCAGCAGTGAGCTAGCGGGATTGTACGAGCAGTACTTC
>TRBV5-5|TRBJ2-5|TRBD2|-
CASSPPLAGVGETQYF
TGTGCCAGCAGCCCCCCGCTAGCGGGAGTGGGAGAGACCCAGTACTTC
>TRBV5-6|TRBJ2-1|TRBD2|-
CASAGTSQQFF
TGTGCCAGCGCCGGGACTAGCCAGCAGTTCTTC
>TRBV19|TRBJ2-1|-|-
CASSPAGSYNEQFF
TGTGCCAGTAGTCCGGCGGGATCATACAATGAGCAGTTCTTC
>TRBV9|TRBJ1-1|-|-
CASSGTPYLNTEAFF
TGTGCCAGCAGCGGGACACCTTACCTGAACACTGAAGCTTTCTTT
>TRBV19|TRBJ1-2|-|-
CASSINELNYGYTF
TGTGCCAGTAGTATAAACGAGCTAAACTATGGCTACACCTTC
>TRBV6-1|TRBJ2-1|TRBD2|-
CASRPLGGSQRQFF
TGTGCCAGCAGACCCCTCGGCGGGAGTCAACGGCAGTTCTTC
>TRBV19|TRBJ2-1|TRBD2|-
CASRGGVTSGIDNEQFF
TGTGCCAGTAGGGGGGGGGTGACTAGCGGGATAGACAATGAGCAGTTCTTC
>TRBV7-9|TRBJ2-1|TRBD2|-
CASNSLAGGANEQFF
TGTGCCAGCAACTCGCTAGCGGGAGGAGCCAATGAGCAGTTCTTC
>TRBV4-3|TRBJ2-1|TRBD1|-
CASSPYGQGLSYEQFF
TGCGCCAGCAGCCCCTACGGACAGGGACTTTCCTATGAGCAGTTCTTC
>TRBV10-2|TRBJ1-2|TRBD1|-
CASRDRGRGNYGYTF
TGCGCCAGCAGGGACAGGGGGCGCGGTAACTATGGCTACACCTTC
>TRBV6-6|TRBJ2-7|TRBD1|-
CASRGQGKYEQYF
TGTGCCAGCAGGGGACAGGGGAAGTACGAGCAGTACTTC
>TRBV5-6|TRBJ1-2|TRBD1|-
CASSIGQGSYGYTF
TGTGCCAGCAGCATCGGACAGGGCAGCTATGGCTACACCTTC
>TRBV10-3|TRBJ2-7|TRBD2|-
CAISALAGGYEQYF
TGTGCCATCAGTGCTCTAGCGGGAGGGTACGAGCAGTACTTC
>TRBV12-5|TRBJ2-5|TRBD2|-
CASGLPSLAQETQYF
TGTGCTAGTGGTTTGCCATCACTAGCGCAAGAGACCCAGTACTTC
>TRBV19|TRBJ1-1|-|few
CASHILGGPNTEAFF
TGTGCCAGTCATATCCTGGGGGGGCCGAACACTGAAGCTTTCTTT
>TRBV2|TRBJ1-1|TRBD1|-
CASSDDRADTEAFF
TGTGCCAGCAGTGACGACAGGGCTGACACTGAAGCTTTCTTT